This TCR beta chain was observed in a study of human T cells and chemical hapten exposure. As for the study in general: A mostly female patient group had alopecia areata, totalis or universalis.

For the library, individual cDNA molecules each received unique molecular identifiers. TCRdb fed the RACE reads into MiXCR, producing one record per CDR3 protein. The data contain some 110,000 distinct CDR3 sequences, 11% of them seen just once; the ten biggest clones take up 2% to 2.5%. Time point in this sample: patch test 3, about 24 weeks after DPC sensitization. Treatment: therapeutic diphenylcyclopropenone sensitization with weekly scalp DPC. Suited to DPC and affected by alopecia, the donors ranged from 18 to 70 years old. Study outcomes and limitations: Once DPC sensitization occurred, TCRs above 1 in 1000 frequency showed no change.

The CDR3 covers 18 residues. Trimming took 5 bases from V and 0 from J; bases not matched to a gene: 5. Germline CDR1 reads MNHNY; CDR2 reads SVGAGI (reference sequence). In its sample, this clonotype was seen a few times. Its antigen is as yet unknown. Here the sequenced sample was whole blood, taken in connection with sensitization to the hapten diphenylcyclopropenone (DPC). The clonotype was recovered from a woman aged 50 to 60 with alopecia areata. Some clones in this sample may be carry-over from other donors' samples. V is TRBV6-6 and J is TRBJ2-3, with 16 bases lining up with TRBD2. As DNA, the CDR3 is TGTGCCAGCAGTCGCGGGACTAGCGGGGGGGCAAGCACAGATACGCAGTATTTT. Its protein is CASSRGTSGGASTDTQYF.